This TCR beta chain is drawn from a study of shared clonotypes between healthy human individuals. Germline V CDR1 and CDR2: MNHNS, SASEGT. V trimming: 2 bases; J trimming: 4 bases; junction bases outside the gene matches: 10. The length of the CDR3 is 16 residues. It was into CD45RA+ naive and CD45RA-negative memory subsets that the CD4+ cells were split. The assay was immunoSEQ multiplex PCR, and TCRdb's table has in-frame clones only and misses some. This sample has around 750,000 clones, with 74% found just once. V and J are TRBV6-1 and TRBJ1-1, with TRBD1 matching 7 bases. Sequenced input: memory CD4+ T cells sorted from blood. The subset here: CD45RA-negative fraction. The TCR originated in a woman aged 25 to 45 in good health. CDR3: CASSESVPKGATEAFF. The CDR3 coding sequence is TGTGCCAGCAGTGAATCTGTGCCCAAGGGGGCCACTGAAGCTTTCTTT.